This T cell receptor beta chain was profiled in a study of beta chain features in type 1 diabetes. About this clone: Its antigen remains unknown.

Expressed TCRB transcripts were sequenced because the isolated RNA had all been reverse transcribed beforehand. The repertoire was sequenced with immunoSEQ multiplex PCR; TCRdb's copy has only in-frame clones and lacks some. The sample yields 300,000 to 450,000 clones, about 12% seen once. Points from the study as a whole: These data did not resolve whether HLA type affects TCRB rearrangement. Patients with Type 1 diabetes showed moderately but significantly shorter TCRB CDR3s in all four CD4+ subsets.

The CDR3 runs to 14 residues. The germline CDR1 and CDR2 sequences are LNHDA and SQIVND (reference sequence). The trim removed 7 bases at V and 6 bases at J, leaving 5 bases unmatched. The source material was naive CD4+ T cells from blood. The V call is TRBV19, the J call TRBJ1-5; TRBD1 matches at 11 bases. The TCR comes from a woman under 30 with type 1 diabetes. In DNA, the CDR3 is TGTGCCAGTACCTCCGGGACAGGGGGTCAGCCCCAGCATTTT. It yields the protein CASTSGTGGQPQHF. Full variable domain (remainder filled in from reference TRBV19 and TRBJ1-5): DGGITQSPKYLFRKEGQNVTLSCEQNLNHDAMYWYRQDPGQGLRLIYYSQIVNDFQKGDIAEGYSVSREKKESFPLTVTSAQKNPTAFYLCASTSGTGGQPQHFGDGTRLSIL.